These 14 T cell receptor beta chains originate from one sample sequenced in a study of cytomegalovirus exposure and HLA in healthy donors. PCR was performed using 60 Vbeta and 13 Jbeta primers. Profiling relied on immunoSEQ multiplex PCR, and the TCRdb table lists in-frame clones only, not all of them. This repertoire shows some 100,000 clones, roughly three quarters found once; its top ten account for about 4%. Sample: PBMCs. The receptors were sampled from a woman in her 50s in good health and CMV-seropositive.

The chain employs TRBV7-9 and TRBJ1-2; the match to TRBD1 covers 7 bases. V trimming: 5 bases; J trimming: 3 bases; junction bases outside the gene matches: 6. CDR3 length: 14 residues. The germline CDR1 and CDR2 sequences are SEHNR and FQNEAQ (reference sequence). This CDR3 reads CASSEIQGDYGYTF. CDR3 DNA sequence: TGTGCCAGCAGCGAAATCCAGGGGGACTATGGCTACACCTTC.

The CDR3 protein is CASSGTADNEQFF. CDR3 sequence (DNA): TGTGCCAGCAGTGGGACAGCAGACAATGAGCAGTTCTTC. This chain uses TRBV25-1 with TRBJ2-1; possibly TRBD1 for D (6 bases). The germline gives CDR1 MGHDK, CDR2 SYGVNS. The CDR3 length is 13 residues. V was shortened by 4 bases and J by 5 bases, with 9 bases between the two germline ends.

The CDR3, as DNA: TGCGCCAGCAGCTTGGGGAGCGGGAGGTACGAGCAGTACTTC. Its translation is CASSLGSGRYEQYF. This chain links TRBV5-1 with TRBJ2-7; the match to TRBD2 covers 9 bases. Germline V gene data show CDR1 as SGHRS and CDR2 as YFSETQ. Losses at the gene ends were 0 bases for V and 4 bases for J; bases not matched to a gene: 2. This CDR3 is built from 14 residues.

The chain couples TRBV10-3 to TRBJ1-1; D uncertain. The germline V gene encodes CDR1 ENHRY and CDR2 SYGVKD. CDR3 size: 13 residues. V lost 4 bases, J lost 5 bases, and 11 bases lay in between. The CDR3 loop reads CAISVTELTEAFF. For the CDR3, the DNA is TGTGCCATCAGTGTGACTGAGTTGACTGAAGCTTTCTTT.

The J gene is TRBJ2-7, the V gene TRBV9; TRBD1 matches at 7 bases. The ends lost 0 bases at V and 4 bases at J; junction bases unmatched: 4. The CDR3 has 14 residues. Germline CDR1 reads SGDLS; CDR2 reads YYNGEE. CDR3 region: CASSVGQGVYEQYF. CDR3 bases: TGTGCCAGCAGCGTAGGTCAGGGGGTGTACGAGCAGTACTTC. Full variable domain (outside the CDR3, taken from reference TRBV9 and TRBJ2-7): DSGVTQTPKHLITATGQRVTLRCSPRSGDLSVYWYQQSLDQGLQFLIQYYNGEERAKGNILERFSAQQFPDLHSELNLSSLELGDSALYFCASSVGQGVYEQYFGPGTRLTVT.

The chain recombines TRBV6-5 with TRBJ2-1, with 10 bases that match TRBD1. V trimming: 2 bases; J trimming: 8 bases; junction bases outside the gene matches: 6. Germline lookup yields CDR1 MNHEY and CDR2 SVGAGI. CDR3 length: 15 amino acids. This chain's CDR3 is CASSYDDRGLDEQFF. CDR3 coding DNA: TGTGCCAGCAGTTACGACGACAGGGGGCTCGATGAGCAGTTCTTC.

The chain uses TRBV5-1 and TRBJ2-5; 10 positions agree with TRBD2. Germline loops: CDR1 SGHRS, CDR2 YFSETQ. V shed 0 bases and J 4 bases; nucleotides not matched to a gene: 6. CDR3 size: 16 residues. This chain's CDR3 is CASSLEASGGGETQYF. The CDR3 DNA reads TGCGCCAGCAGCTTGGAGGCTAGCGGGGGAGGAGAGACCCAGTACTTC.

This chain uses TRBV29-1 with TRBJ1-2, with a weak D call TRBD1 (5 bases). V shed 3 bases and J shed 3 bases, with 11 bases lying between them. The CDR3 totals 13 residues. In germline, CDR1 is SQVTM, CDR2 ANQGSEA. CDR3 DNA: TGCAGCGTTGATCCGACAGAAGACTATGGCTACACCTTC. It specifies CSVDPTEDYGYTF.

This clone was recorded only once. Written as DNA, the CDR3 is TGTGCCAGCTCACCTCAAGCTTCCTCGCGGGGCGGTTACAATGAGCAGTTCTTC. Translating gives CASSPQASSRGGYNEQFF. The rearrangement links TRBV18 to TRBJ2-1; tentative D call: TRBD2 (6 bases). V was shortened by 3 bases and J by 4 bases, with 22 bases between the two germline ends. The CDR3 is 18 residues long. Germline loops: CDR1 KGHSH, CDR2 LQKENI.

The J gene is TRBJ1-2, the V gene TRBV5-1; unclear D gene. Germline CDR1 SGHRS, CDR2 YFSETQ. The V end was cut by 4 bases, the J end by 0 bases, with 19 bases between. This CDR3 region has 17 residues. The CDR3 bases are TGCGCCAGCAGCCCCACTCTACAGAGCCTTTCTAACTATGGCTACACCTTC. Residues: CASSPTLQSLSNYGYTF.

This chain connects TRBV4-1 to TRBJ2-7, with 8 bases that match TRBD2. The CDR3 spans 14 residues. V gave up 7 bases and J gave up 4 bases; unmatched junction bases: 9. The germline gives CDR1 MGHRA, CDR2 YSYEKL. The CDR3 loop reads CASTASAGGYEQYF. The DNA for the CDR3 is TGCGCCAGCACCGCGTCTGCGGGAGGATACGAGCAGTACTTC.

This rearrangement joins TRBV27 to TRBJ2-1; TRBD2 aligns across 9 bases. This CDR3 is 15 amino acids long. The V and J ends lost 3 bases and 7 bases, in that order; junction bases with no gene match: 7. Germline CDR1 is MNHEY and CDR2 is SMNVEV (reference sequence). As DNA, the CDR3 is TGTGCCAGCAGTTTTTCGGCGGGGGGGCGGAATGAGCAGTTCTTC. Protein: CASSFSAGGRNEQFF.

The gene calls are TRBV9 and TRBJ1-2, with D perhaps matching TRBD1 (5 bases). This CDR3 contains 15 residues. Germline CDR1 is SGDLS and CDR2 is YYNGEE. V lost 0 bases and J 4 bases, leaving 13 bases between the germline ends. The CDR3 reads CASSVGIDSSYGYTF. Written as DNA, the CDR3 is TGTGCCAGCAGCGTAGGTATCGACAGCTCCTATGGCTACACCTTC.

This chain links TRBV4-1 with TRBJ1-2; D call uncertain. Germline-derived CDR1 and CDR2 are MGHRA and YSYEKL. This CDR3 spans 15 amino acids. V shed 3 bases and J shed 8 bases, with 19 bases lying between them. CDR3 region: CASSHPGLAGIGYTF. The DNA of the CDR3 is TGCGCCAGCAGCCACCCCGGACTCGCTGGAATCGGCTACACCTTC.